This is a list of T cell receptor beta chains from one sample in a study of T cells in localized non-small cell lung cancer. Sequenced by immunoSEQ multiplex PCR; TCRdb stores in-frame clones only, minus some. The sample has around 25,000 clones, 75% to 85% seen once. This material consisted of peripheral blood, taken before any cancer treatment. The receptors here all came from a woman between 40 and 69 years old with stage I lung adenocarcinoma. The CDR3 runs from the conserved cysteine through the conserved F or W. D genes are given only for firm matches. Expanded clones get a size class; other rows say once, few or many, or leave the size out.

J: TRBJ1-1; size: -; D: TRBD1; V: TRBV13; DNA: TGTGCCAGCAGCTCCCAACAGGGGGCTGAAGCTTTCTTT; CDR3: CASSSQQGAEAFF
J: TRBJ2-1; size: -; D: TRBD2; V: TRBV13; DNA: TGTGCCAGCAGCTCCTACCCCCCTAGCGGGGGGGCCGAGTTTAGCTCCTACAATGAGCAGTTCTTC; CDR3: CASSSYPPSGGAEFSSYNEQFF
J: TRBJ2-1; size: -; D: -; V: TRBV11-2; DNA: TGTGCCAGCAGCTTAGCTGGAAATGAGCAGTTCTTC; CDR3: CASSLAGNEQFF
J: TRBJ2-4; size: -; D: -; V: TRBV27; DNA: TGTGCCAGCAGCCCAATGGGGGCCGGGGAAAACATTCAGTACTTC; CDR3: CASSPMGAGENIQYF
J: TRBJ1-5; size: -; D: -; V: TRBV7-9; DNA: TGTGCCAGCAGCTTAGACCCCGTCGCGCCCCAGCATTTT; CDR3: CASSLDPVAPQHF
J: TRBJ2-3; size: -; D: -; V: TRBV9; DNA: TGTGCCAGCAGCACCGGGACTGCAGATACGCAGTATTTT; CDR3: CASSTGTADTQYF
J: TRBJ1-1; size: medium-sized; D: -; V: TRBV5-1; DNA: TGCGCCAGCAGCTTGGGGTGGACTGAAGCTTTCTTT; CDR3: CASSLGWTEAFF
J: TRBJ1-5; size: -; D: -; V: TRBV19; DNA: TGTGCCAGTAGTGTTGGCAATCAGCCCCAGCATTTT; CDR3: CASSVGNQPQHF
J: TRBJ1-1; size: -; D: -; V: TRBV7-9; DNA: TGTGCCAGCAGCCCTCTGACGGGCACAGGTTCTGAAGCTTTCTTT; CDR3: CASSPLTGTGSEAFF
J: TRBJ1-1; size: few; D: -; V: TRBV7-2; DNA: TGTGCCAGCAGCTTAGAGGCCATCGGGGGGGGAAGGACTGAAGCTTTCTTT; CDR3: CASSLEAIGGGRTEAFF
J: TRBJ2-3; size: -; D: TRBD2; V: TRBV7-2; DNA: TGTGCCAGCAGACACAGCGGGGGGGGAACGCAGTATTTT; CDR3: CASRHSGGGTQYF
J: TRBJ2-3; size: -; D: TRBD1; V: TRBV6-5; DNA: TGTGCCAGCAGTCCTACAGGGGTGGGCACAGATACGCAGTATTTT; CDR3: CASSPTGVGTDTQYF
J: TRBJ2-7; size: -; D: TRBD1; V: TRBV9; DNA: TGTGCCAGCAGCGCCCGAGGACAGGGCTACGAGCAGTACTTC; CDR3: CASSARGQGYEQYF
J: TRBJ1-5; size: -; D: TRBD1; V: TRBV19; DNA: TGTGCCAGTAGTATGGGGCCAGGGGGCGCGAGCAATCAGCCCCAGCATTTT; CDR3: CASSMGPGGASNQPQHF
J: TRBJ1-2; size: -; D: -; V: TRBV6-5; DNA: TGTGCCAGCAGTTATGATGGCTACACCTTC; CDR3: CASSYDGYTF
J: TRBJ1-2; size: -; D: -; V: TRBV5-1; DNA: TGCGCCAGCAGCCTGAACCCCGGGACATTCTATGGCTACACCTTC; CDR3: CASSLNPGTFYGYTF
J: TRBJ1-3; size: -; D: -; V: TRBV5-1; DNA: TGCGCCAGCAGCTTGGGGCAGCGAGGAAACACCATATATTTT; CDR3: CASSLGQRGNTIYF
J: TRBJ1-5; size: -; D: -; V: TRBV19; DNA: TGTGCCAGTAGTATGGAACAGGGAAGCAATCAGCCCCAGCATTTT; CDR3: CASSMEQGSNQPQHF
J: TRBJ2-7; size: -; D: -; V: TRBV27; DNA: TGTGCCAGCAGCCTTTATCAGGACAGCTCCTACGAGCAGTACTTC; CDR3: CASSLYQDSSYEQYF
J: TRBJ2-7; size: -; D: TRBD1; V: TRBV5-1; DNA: TGCGCCAGCAGCCTCCTACCCGGACAGGTATCCTACGAGCAGTACTTC; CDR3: CASSLLPGQVSYEQYF
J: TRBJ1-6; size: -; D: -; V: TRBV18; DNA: TGTGCCAGCTCACCTGGGCTGGGAGTCGACAATTCACCCCTCCACTTT; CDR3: CASSPGLGVDNSPLHF
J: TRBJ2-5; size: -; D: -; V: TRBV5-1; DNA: TGCGCCAGCACCCCCAGAGGGGACCAAGAGACCCAGTACTTC; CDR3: CASTPRGDQETQYF
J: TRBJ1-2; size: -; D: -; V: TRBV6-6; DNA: TGTGCCAGCAGTCCCCCTGGAACAGGGTCTGATGGCTACACCTTC; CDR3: CASSPPGTGSDGYTF
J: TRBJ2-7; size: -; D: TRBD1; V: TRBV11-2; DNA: TGTGCCAGCAGCTTAGGTTTAGGACAGGGTCTTTGGGAGCAGTACTTC; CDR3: CASSLGLGQGLWEQYF
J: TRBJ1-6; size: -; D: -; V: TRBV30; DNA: TGTGCCTGGATGCGCGTCGATTCACCCCTCCACTTT; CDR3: CAWMRVDSPLHF
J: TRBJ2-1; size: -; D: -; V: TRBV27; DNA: TGTGCCAGCAGCCTGCCAGGGCTTGAGCAGTTCTTC; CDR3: CASSLPGLEQFF
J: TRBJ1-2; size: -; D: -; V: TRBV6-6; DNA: TGTGCCAGCAGTTACCAAAGGGGCGCCGTCTATGGCTACACCTTC; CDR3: CASSYQRGAVYGYTF
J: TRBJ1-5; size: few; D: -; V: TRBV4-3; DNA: TGCGCCAGCAGCCAAGACGGCGGGGGCAATCAGCCCCAGCATTTT; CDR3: CASSQDGGGNQPQHF
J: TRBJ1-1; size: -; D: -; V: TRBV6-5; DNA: TGTGCCAGCATCCAAAAGGGGAACACTGAAGCTTTCTTT; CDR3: CASIQKGNTEAFF
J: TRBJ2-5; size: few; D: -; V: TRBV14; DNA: TGTGCCAGCAGCCGAGACGCAGGTGGAGGGGGGGAGGAGACCCAGTACTTC; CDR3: CASSRDAGGGGEETQYF
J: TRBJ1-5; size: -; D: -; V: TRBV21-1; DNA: TGTGCCAGCAGCAAACCCGATGAGGACAGAACAGTCGATCAGCCCCAGCATTTT; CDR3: CASSKPDEDRTVDQPQHF
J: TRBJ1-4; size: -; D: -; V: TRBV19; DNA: TGTGCCAGTAGTACACAGGGATCCACTAATGAAAAACTGTTTTTT; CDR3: CASSTQGSTNEKLFF
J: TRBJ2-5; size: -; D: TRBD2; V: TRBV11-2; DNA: TGTGCCAGCAGCCCGGGACTAGCGGGGTCGGGAGAGACCCAGTACTTC; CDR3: CASSPGLAGSGETQYF
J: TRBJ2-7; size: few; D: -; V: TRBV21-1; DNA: TGTGCCAGCAGCGCCCCCAGAGGCCCGAACCCCTACGAGCAGTACTTC; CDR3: CASSAPRGPNPYEQYF
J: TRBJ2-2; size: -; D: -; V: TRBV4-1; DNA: TGCGCCAGCAGCATACACTACAGGGACACCGGGGAGCTGTTTTTT; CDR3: CASSIHYRDTGELFF
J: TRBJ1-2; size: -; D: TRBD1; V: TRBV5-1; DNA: TGCGCCAGCAGCTTTGAGGGGGCCAGCTATGGCTACACCTTC; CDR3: CASSFEGASYGYTF
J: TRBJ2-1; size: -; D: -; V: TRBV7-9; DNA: TGTGCCAGCAGTTCGCGGTATGAGCAGTTCTTC; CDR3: CASSSRYEQFF
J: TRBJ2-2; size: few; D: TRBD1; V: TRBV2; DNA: TGTGCCAGCAGTCCCATGGGACAGGGCGGCGGGGAGCTGTTTTTT; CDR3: CASSPMGQGGGELFF
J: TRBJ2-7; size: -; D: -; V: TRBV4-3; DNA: TGCGCCAGCAGCCAAGATGGGCAGAGGGACGAGCAGTACTTC; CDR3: CASSQDGQRDEQYF
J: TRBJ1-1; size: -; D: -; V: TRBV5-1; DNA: TGCGCCAGCACCCGAGGGCGGCAGGGCACTGAAGCTTTCTTT; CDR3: CASTRGRQGTEAFF
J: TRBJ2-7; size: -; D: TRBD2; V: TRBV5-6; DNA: TGTGCCAGCAGCCCCCGACTAGCGGGGGGCTTCTTCTACGAGCAGTACTTC; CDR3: CASSPRLAGGFFYEQYF
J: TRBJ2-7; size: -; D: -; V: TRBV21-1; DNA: TGTGCCAGCAGCAAAGTTCAGCGGGGGAGCTCCTACGAGCAGTACTTC; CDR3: CASSKVQRGSSYEQYF
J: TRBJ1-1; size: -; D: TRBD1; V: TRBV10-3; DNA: TGTGCCATCAGTGAGGGGGGGAGGGACAGACTTTCGAACACTGAAGCTTTCTTT; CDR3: CAISEGGRDRLSNTEAFF
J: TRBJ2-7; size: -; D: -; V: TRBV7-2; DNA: TGTGCCAGCAGCTACTTTGGATCCTACGAGCAGTACTTC; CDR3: CASSYFGSYEQYF
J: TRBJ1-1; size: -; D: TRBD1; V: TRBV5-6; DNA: TGTGCCAGCAGCCAGGGACAGGCTGGAGGTTTCTTT; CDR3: CASSQGQAGGFF
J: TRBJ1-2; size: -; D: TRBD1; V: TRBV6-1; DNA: TGTGCCAGCAGTGGCCTCCTCGGACAGGGGGCACACTATGGCTACACCTTC; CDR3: CASSGLLGQGAHYGYTF
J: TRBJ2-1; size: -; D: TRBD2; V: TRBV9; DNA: TGTGCCAGCAGCGTAGCGCCGACTAGCGGCTACAATGAGCAGTTCTTC; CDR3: CASSVAPTSGYNEQFF
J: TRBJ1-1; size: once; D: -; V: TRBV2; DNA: TGTGCCAGCAGCTTCAACACTGAAGCTTTCTTT; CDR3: CASSFNTEAFF
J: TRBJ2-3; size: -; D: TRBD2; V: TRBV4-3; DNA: TGCGCCAGCAGCCAAGAACGACTAGCGGGGGGGATCACAGATACGCAGTATTTT; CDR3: CASSQERLAGGITDTQYF
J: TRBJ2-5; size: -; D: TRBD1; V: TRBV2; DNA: TGTGCCAGCACCAATCCCGGGACAGGCGAAGAGACCCAGTACTTC; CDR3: CASTNPGTGEETQYF
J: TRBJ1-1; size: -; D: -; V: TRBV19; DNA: TGTGCCAGTACCGATCACAGGGCGAACACTGAAGCTTTCTTT; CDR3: CASTDHRANTEAFF
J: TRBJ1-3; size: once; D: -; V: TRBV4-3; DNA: TGCGCCAGCAGCCAAGAAGTCGCGGGGGCGCTTGGTGGAAACACCATATATTTT; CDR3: CASSQEVAGALGGNTIYF
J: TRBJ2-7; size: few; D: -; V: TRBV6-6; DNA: TGTGCCAGCAGTTACTCCACCGAGGGTGCCGAGCAGTACTTC; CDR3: CASSYSTEGAEQYF
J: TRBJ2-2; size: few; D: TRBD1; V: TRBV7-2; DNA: TGTGCCAGCAGCTTATGGGGACAGGGGACCGGGGAGCTGTTTTTT; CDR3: CASSLWGQGTGELFF
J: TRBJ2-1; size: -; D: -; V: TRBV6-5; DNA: TGTGCCAGCAGTTGGGGTACCTTAGGGAGCGAGCAGTTCTTC; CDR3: CASSWGTLGSEQFF
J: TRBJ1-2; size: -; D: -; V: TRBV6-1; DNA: TGTGCCAGCAGTGACCTTCTCGGGTTAGCCTATGGCTACACCTTC; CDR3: CASSDLLGLAYGYTF
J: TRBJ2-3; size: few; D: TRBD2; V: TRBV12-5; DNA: TGTGCTAGTGGCCTCCGGACTAGCCAAACAGATACGCAGTATTTT; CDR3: CASGLRTSQTDTQYF
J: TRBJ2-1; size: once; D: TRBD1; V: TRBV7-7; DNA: TGTGCCAGCAGCTTAGAGGGACAGGGGTACAATGAGCAGTTCTTC; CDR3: CASSLEGQGYNEQFF
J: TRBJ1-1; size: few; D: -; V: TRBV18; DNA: TGTGCCAGCTCACCAAGGTCATCAGAGAACACTGAAGCTTTCTTT; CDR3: CASSPRSSENTEAFF